This record concerns one T cell receptor beta chain sequence. Its antigen is unidentified. Some clones are missing from TCRdb's copy, which holds only in-frame ones; the method was immunoSEQ multiplex PCR. Of around 20,000 clones listed, approximately 87% are singletons. These data originate in a study of T cells in localized non-small cell lung cancer. Findings and caveats of the study: Prolonged overall survival went with higher T cell density in the blood. There was higher T cell clonality in uninvolved adjacent lung than in tumor, and it was highest there. Adjacent lung held a median approximately 50 of the top 100 tumor clones. Heterogeneity cannot be ruled out, as sequencing used one tumor region only.

The CDR3 is made up of 13 amino acids. Germline V gene sequence: CDR1 LGHNA, CDR2 YNFKEQ. The germline V and J ends were trimmed by 0 bases and 5 bases, with 6 bases remaining between them. The sample consisted of PBMCs, taken before any cancer treatment. The chain links TRBV4-2 to TRBJ2-3, with D perhaps TRBD1 (6 bases). The source is a woman aged 40-75 years with stage II squamous cell lung carcinoma. CDR3 bases: TGTGCCAGCAGCCAAGAAGGGGGAGATACGCAGTATTTT. Translation: CASSQEGGDTQYF.